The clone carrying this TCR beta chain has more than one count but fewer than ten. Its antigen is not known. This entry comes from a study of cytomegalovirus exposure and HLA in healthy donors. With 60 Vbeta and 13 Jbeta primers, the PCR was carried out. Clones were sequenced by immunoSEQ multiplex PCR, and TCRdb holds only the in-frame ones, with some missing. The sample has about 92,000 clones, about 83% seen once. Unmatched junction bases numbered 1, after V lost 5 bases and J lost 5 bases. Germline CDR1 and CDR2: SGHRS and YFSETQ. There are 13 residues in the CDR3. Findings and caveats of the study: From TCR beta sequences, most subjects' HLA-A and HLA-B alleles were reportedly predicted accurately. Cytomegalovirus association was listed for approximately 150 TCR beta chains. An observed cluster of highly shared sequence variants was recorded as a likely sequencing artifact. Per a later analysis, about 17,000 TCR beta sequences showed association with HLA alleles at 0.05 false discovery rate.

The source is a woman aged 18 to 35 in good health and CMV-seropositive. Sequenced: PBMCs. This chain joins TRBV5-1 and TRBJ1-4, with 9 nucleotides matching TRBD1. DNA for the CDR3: TGCGCCAGCAGACAGGGGGCGAATGAAAAACTGTTTTTT. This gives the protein CASRQGANEKLFF.